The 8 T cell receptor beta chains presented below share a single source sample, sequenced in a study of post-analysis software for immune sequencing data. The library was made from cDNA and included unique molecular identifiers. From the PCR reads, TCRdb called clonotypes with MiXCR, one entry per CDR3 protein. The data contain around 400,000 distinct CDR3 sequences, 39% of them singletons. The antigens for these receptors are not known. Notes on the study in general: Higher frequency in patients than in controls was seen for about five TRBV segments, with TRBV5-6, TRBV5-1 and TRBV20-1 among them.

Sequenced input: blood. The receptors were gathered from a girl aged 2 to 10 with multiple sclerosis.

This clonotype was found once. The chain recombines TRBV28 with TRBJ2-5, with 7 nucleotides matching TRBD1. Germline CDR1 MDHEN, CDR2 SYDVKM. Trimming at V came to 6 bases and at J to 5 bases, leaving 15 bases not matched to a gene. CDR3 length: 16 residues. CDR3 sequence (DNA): TGTGCCAGCAGCGACCGTCAACAGGGGAGAATGGAGACCCAGTACTTC. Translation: CASSDRQQGRMETQYF. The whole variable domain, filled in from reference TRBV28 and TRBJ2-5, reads DVKVTQSSRYLVKRTGEKVFLECVQDMDHENMFWYRQDPGLGLRLIYFSYDVKMKEKGDIPEGYSVSREKKERFSLILESASTNQTSMYLCASSDRQQGRMETQYFGPGTRLLVL.

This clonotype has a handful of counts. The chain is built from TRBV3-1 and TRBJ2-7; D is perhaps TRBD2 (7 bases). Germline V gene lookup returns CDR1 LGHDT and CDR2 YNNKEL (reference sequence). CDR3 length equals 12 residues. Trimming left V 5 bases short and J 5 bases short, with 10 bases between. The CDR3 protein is CASSEGGDEQYF. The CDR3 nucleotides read TGTGCCAGCAGCGAAGGGGGGGACGAGCAGTACTTC.

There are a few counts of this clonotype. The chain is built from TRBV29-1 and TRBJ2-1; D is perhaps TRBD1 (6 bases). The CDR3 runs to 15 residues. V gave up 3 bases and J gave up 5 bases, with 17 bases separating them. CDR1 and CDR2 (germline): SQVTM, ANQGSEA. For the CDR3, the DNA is TGCAGCGTTGAGTCCCCTCTCCGACAGGACAATGAGCAGTTCTTC. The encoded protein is CSVESPLRQDNEQFF.

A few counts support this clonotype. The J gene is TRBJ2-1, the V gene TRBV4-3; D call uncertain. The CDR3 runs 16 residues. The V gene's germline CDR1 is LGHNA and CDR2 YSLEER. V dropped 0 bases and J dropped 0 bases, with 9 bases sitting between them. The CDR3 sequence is CASSQDPWSSYNEQFF. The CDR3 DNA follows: TGCGCCAGCAGCCAAGATCCCTGGAGCTCCTACAATGAGCAGTTCTTC.

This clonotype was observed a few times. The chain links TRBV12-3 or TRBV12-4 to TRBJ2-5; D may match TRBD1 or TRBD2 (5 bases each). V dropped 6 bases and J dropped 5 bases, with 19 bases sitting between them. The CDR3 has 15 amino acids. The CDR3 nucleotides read TGTGCCAGCAGCCTCGAGAGGGGCAGTTTGGAGACCCAGTACTTC. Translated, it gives CASSLERGSLETQYF.

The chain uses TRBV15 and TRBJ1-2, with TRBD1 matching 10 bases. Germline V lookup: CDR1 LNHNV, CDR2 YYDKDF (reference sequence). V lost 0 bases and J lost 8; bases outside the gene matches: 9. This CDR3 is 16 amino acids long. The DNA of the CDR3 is TGTGCCACCAGCAGAGATAGGGGGACAGGGGTGAGAGGCTACACCTTC. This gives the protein CATSRDRGTGVRGYTF.

This chain's CDR3 is CASSFPGGPTNEKLFF. The CDR3 nucleotides read TGTGCCAGCAGCTTTCCCGGGGGGCCTACTAATGAAAAACTGTTTTTT. The V call is TRBV7-2, the J call TRBJ1-4; D might be TRBD1 (6 bases). The CDR3 is 16 residues long. V lost 3 bases and J 2 bases, leaving 13 bases between the germline ends. In germline, CDR1 is SGHTA, CDR2 FQGNSA.

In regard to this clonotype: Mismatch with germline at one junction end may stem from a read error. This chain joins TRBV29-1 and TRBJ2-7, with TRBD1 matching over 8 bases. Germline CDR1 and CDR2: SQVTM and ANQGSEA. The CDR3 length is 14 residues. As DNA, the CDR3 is TGCAGCGCCGATCCGACAGGGGACTCCTACGGGCAGTACTTC. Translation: CSADPTGDSYGQYF.